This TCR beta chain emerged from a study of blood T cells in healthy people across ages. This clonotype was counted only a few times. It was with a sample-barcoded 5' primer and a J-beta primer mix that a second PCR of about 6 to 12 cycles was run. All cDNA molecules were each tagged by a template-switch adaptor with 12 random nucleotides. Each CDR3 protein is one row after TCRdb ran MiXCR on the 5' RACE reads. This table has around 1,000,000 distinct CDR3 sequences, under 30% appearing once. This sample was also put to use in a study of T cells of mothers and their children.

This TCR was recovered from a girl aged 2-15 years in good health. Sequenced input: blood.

CDR3 in DNA: TGTGCCAGCAGCTTTTCGGACATTCAGTACTTC. Residues: CASSFSDIQYF. This chain connects TRBV5-5 to TRBJ2-4; D ambiguous. The CDR3 runs to 11 residues. V lost 2 bases and J 8 bases, leaving 5 bases between the germline ends. Germline loops: CDR1 SGHKS, CDR2 YYEKEE (reference sequence).